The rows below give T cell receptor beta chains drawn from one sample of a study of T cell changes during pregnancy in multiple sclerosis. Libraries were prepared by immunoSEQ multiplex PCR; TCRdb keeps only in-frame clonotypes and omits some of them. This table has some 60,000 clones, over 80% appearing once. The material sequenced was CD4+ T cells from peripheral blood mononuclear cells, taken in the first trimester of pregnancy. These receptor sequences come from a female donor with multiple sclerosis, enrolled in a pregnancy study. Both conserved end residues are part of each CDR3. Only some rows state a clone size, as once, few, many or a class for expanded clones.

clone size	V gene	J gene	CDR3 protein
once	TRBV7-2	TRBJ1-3	CASSFSGVRNTIYF
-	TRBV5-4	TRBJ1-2	CASSQNAGTGLSGYTF
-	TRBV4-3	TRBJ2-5	CASSLSGSGGKQETQYF
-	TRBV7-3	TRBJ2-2	CASSFWGSGGSYTGELFF
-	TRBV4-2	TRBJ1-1	CASSPRQGNTEAFF
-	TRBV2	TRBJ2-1	CASRGHLSYNEQFF
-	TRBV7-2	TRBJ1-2	CASSLVRSGYTF
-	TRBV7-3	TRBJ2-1	CASSSTFGGTNEQFF
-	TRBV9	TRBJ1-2	CASSVASYGYTF
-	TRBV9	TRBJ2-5	CASSVAARGGNQETQYF
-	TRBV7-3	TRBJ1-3	CASSLIRGPGNTIYF
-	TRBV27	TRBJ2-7	CASRSYRGTPYEQYF
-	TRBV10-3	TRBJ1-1	CAIMGRANTEAFF
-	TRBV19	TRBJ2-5	CASSSQAGGAETQYF
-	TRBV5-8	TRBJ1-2	CASSLLSGQGLGYTF
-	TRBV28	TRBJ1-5	CASSPSEGQGATGFQPQHF
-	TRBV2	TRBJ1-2	CASTPEGVGGYTF
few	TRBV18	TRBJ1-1	CASSPEARTEAFF
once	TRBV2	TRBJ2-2	CASRLTGDLTGELFF
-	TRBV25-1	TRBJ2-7	CASTGASSRGEQYF
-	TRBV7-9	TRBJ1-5	CASSFSRDSYSNQPQHF
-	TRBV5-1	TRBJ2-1	CASSFWGESYNEQFF
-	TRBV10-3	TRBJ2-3	CATTGQSTDTQYF
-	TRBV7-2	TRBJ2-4	CASSSFGGGNIQYF
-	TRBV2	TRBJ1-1	CASKGTGASNTEAFF
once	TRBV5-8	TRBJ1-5	CASSINRVAQPQHF
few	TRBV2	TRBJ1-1	CASLFGQNTEAFF
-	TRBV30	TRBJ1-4	CAWSVGRGLLNEKLFF
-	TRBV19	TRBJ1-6	CASRDGGVNSPLHF
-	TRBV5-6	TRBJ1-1	CASSSLGRSTEAFF
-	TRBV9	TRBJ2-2	CASSVFETGGAGELFF
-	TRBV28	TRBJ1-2	CASRSRGQEIYGYTF
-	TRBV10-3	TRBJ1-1	CAISSPQGNTEAFF
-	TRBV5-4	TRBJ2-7	CASSPGTRDRYEQYF
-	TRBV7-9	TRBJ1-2	CASSPGQTSYGYTF
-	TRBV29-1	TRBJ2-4	CSGPNLAGLAKNIQYF
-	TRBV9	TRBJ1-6	CASSVRHINSPLHF
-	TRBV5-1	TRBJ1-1	CASSFITGSNTEAFF
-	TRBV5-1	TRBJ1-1	CASSWGTGRNTEAFF
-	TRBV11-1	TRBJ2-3	CASSISGGGTQYF
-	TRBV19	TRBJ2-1	CASSRDSGGARYNEQFF
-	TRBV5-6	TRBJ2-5	CASSWQLAGIQETQYF
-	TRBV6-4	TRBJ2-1	CASSDSPLSPNEQFF
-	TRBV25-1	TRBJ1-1	CASKGVDTEAFF